The 18 T cell receptor beta chains below come from one sample, sequenced in a study of control samples from healthy donors and cancer patients. Profiled with immunoSEQ multiplex PCR; TCRdb holds only in-frame clones, not every one. The data contain 150,000 to 200,000 clones, 80% to 90% of them singletons. The sequencing sample was made of blood. The receptors here all came from a man aged 18-30 years in good health.

The chain links TRBV30 to TRBJ2-7, with TRBD2 matching 13 bases. This CDR3 has 15 amino acids. V dropped 5 bases and J dropped 3; count of bases not matched to a gene: 7. CDR1 is GTSNPN and CDR2 is SVGIG in the germline V gene (reference sequence). The CDR3 nucleotides read TGTGCCTGGTCTCTTGGGACTAGCGGGATCTACGAGCAGTACTTC. Translating it yields CAWSLGTSGIYEQYF.

The V call is TRBV15, the J call TRBJ2-3; 15 bases align to TRBD2. The germline gives CDR1 LNHNV, CDR2 YYDKDF (reference sequence). Trimming at V came to 4 bases and at J to 0 bases, leaving 5 bases not matched to a gene. CDR3 size: 18 residues. CDR3 in amino acids: CATSKPGLAGGSTDTQYF. CDR3 sequence (DNA): TGTGCCACCAGCAAACCGGGACTAGCGGGGGGAAGCACAGATACGCAGTATTTT.

The chain employs TRBV5-1 and TRBJ2-1; 10 nucleotides align to TRBD2. Germline trimming cut 4 bases from V and 8 bases from J; bases unmatched to any gene: 9. There are 15 residues in the CDR3. CDR1 and CDR2 from the germline V gene are SGHRS and YFSETQ. The CDR3 here is CASSPLAGGPYEQFF. For the CDR3, the DNA is TGCGCCAGCAGCCCGTTAGCGGGGGGCCCCTATGAGCAGTTCTTC.

DNA for the CDR3: TGTGCCAGCAGCCCGGGACGGCCCGGAGAGCGCACCGGGGAGCTGTTTTTT. Its translation: CASSPGRPGERTGELFF. The chain couples TRBV7-2 to TRBJ2-2; D is tentatively TRBD1 or TRBD2 (5 bases each). V lost 5 bases to trimming and J lost 4 bases, with 20 bases between them. Per germline, CDR1 SGHTA and CDR2 FQGNSA. This CDR3 is 17 amino acids long.

This chain connects TRBV5-5 to TRBJ1-4, with 8 bases identical to TRBD1. The V and J ends lost 4 bases and 4 bases, in that order; junction bases with no gene match: 3. In germline, CDR1 is SGHKS, CDR2 YYEKEE (reference sequence). The CDR3 contains 14 residues. CDR3 in amino acids: CASSAQGDNEKLFF. DNA for the CDR3: TGTGCCAGCAGCGCACAGGGGGATAATGAAAAACTGTTTTTT.

J is TRBJ2-1 and V is TRBV4-3; the match to TRBD2 covers 7 bases. V lost 0 bases, J lost 1 base, and 9 bases stayed unmatched. The CDR3 is 18 residues long. Germline CDR1 and CDR2: LGHNA and YSLEER. DNA of the CDR3: TGCGCCAGCAGCCAAGATCTTGGCCTAGCGGATTCCTACAATGAGCAGTTCTTC. Its translation is CASSQDLGLADSYNEQFF.

The V gene is TRBV11-1, the J gene TRBJ1-6; TRBD1 is a possible D gene (6 bases). The germline CDR1 and CDR2 sequences are SGHAT and FQDESV (reference sequence). The CDR3 consists of 13 residues. The V and J ends lost 6 bases and 6 bases respectively, with 9 bases between them. For the CDR3, the DNA is TGTGCCAGCAGATGGACAGTTAATTCACCCCTCCACTTT. It specifies CASRWTVNSPLHF.

The genes are TRBV4-1 and TRBJ1-4; a weak D match, TRBD1 (5 bases). Germline V gene lookup returns CDR1 MGHRA and CDR2 YSYEKL. V lost 1 base and J 0 bases, leaving 9 bases between the germline ends. The CDR3 contains 16 residues. In nucleotides, the CDR3 is TGCGCCAGCAGCCAAGGAGGGGCTGCAACTAATGAAAAACTGTTTTTT. Protein sequence: CASSQGGAATNEKLFF.

The chain uses TRBV27 and TRBJ1-1; D unresolved. This CDR3 comprises 13 residues. Germline assignment: CDR1 MNHEY and CDR2 SMNVEV (reference sequence). Trimming removed 8 bases at V and 2 bases at J, with 12 bases between. In DNA, the CDR3 is TGTGCCAGCGCGGAAGCTTCAAACACTGAAGCTTTCTTT. Its protein product is CASAEASNTEAFF.

The chain employs TRBV18 and TRBJ2-3, with 10 bases aligning to TRBD1. J was trimmed by 5 bases and V by 2 bases; bases with no gene match: 4. The CDR3 spans 15 residues. Germline-derived CDR1 and CDR2 are KGHSH and LQKENI. The CDR3 region has the DNA TGTGCCAGCTCACCATTAGGACAGGGGGAAGATACGCAGTATTTT. Translating gives CASSPLGQGEDTQYF.

The chain recombines TRBV15 with TRBJ2-7; maybe TRBD1 (5 bases). The CDR3 sequence is 14 residues long. Trimming pared 1 base from V and 3 bases from J, leaving 10 bases between. Germline lookup yields CDR1 LNHNV and CDR2 YYDKDF (reference sequence). The CDR3 nucleotides read TGTGCCACCAGCAGAGGGGCGCAGGGCTACGAGCAGTACTTC. It is translated as CATSRGAQGYEQYF. The whole variable domain, filled in from reference TRBV15 and TRBJ2-7, reads DAMVIQNPRYQVTQFGKPVTLSCSQTLNHNVMYWYQQKSSQAPKLLFHYYDKDFNNEADTPDNFQSRRPNTSFCFLDIRSPGLGDTAMYLCATSRGAQGYEQYFGPGTRLTVT.

About this clone itself: This CDR3 is also generated by other DNA sequences in the sample. The V and J genes are TRBV5-1 and TRBJ1-2; 7 nucleotides match TRBD1. This CDR3 is built from 14 residues. Germline-derived CDR1 and CDR2 are SGHRS and YFSETQ. J lost 8 bases, V lost 5 bases, and 12 bases had no gene match. The CDR3 here is CASRAGQEGGGYTF. CDR3 DNA: TGCGCCAGCAGGGCCGGACAGGAAGGGGGGGGCTACACCTTC.

The chain couples TRBV7-3 to TRBJ2-2; TRBD1 is a possible D gene (5 bases). Germline values: CDR1 SGHTA, CDR2 FQGTGA. V gave up 2 bases and J gave up 8 bases, with 9 bases separating them. CDR3 length equals 13 residues. CDR3: CASSLDSSGELFF. The CDR3 DNA sequence: TGTGCCAGCAGCTTAGACAGCTCAGGGGAGCTGTTTTTT.

The rearrangement links TRBV4-2 to TRBJ1-1; unclear D gene. The CDR3 has 14 amino acids. In germline, CDR1 is LGHNA, CDR2 YNFKEQ. Trimming removed 5 bases at V and 2 bases at J, with 12 bases between. CDR3 amino acids: CASSFDNRNTEAFF. In DNA form, the CDR3 reads TGTGCCAGCAGCTTTGACAATAGAAACACTGAAGCTTTCTTT.

This chain links TRBV29-1 with TRBJ1-2; D not resolved. V was clipped by 3 bases and J by 1 base, with 6 bases between them. The CDR3 spans 12 residues. Germline CDR1 SQVTM, CDR2 ANQGSEA. In nucleotides, the CDR3 is TGCAGCGTTGAGGCGGATAACTATGGCTACACCTTC. Protein product: CSVEADNYGYTF. The full variable domain, rest sourced from reference TRBV29-1 and TRBJ1-2, is SAVISQKPSRDICQRGTSLTIQCQVDSQVTMMFWYRQQPGQSLTLIATANQGSEATYESGFVIDKFPISRPNLTFSTLTVSNMSPEDSSIYLCSVEADNYGYTFGSGTRLTVV.

This sequence joins TRBV7-2 and TRBJ1-2, with TRBD1 as a possible D gene (6 bases). CDR1 is SGHTA and CDR2 is FQGNSA in the germline V gene. The CDR3 is 13 amino acids. The ends were cut back, 4 bases at V and 4 bases at J, with 10 bases in the middle. The CDR3 DNA reads as TGTGCCAGCAGCTCCGACAGGATCTATGGCTACACCTTC. This encodes CASSSDRIYGYTF. The full variable domain, rest sourced from reference TRBV7-2 and TRBJ1-2, is GAGVSQSPSNKVTEKGKDVELRCDPISGHTALYWYRQSLGQGLEFLIYFQGNSAPDKSGLPSDRFSAERTGGSVSTLTIQRTQQEDSAVYLCASSSDRIYGYTFGSGTRLTVV.

The chain has TRBV30 and TRBJ2-3; D is undetermined. The V gene's germline CDR1 is GTSNPN and CDR2 SVGIG (reference sequence). The CDR3 covers 13 residues. V was shortened by 2 bases and J by 4 bases, with 10 bases between the two germline ends. The CDR3 here is CAWSRTPPDTQYF. The CDR3 nucleotides read TGTGCCTGGAGTCGAACCCCCCCAGATACGCAGTATTTT.

The chain combines TRBV7-2 with TRBJ2-2; 12 positions agree with TRBD2. This CDR3 spans 16 amino acids. Germline V lookup: CDR1 SGHTA, CDR2 FQGNSA. The trim removed 5 bases at V and 4 bases at J, leaving 5 bases unmatched. CDR3 nucleotide sequence: TGTGCCAGCAGCCCACTAGCGGGGGGATTCACCGGGGAGCTGTTTTTT. Translated: CASSPLAGGFTGELFF.